The clone carrying this T cell receptor beta chain was observed a few times. Germline V CDR1 and CDR2: MNHNS, SASEGT. This CDR3 is 14 amino acids long. V lost 2 bases to trimming and J lost 6 bases, with 12 bases between them. The record originates from a study of OX40 agonist ivuxolimab in advanced cancers. Repertoires were generated with immunoSEQ multiplex PCR, while TCRdb's copy carries only in-frame clones and drops some. The repertoire holds about 62,000 clones, 85% seen once, with about 4.2% in the top ten. This TCR was recovered from an adult with an advanced solid tumor such as melanoma, head and neck, liver or kidney cancer. Sequences were derived from CD4+ or CD8+ T cells sorted from blood, sampled in a trial of the OX40 agonist ivuxolimab. This chain uses TRBV6-1 with TRBJ2-3, with D tentatively TRBD2 (6 bases). The CDR3 DNA reads as TGTGCCAGCAGTGAACGGGGGTGGAAGGATACGCAGTATTTT. It specifies CASSERGWKDTQYF.